Listed below are T cell receptor beta chains from one sample, sequenced in a study of cytomegalovirus exposure and HLA in healthy donors. Profiling relied on immunoSEQ multiplex PCR, and the TCRdb table lists in-frame clones only, not all of them. The sample has fewer than 200,000 clones. The sequencing sample was made of PBMCs. Receptors were obtained from a man aged 30 to 39 in good health and CMV-seronegative. Each CDR3 is given with its conserved first and last residue. The order of the fields is J gene, D gene, V gene, CDR3 protein, CDR3 DNA. D genes are given only for firm matches.

TRBJ1-3 | NA | TRBV6-5 | CASTKGPGNTIYF | TGTGCCAGCACAAAGGGGCCTGGAAACACCATATATTTT
TRBJ1-2 | TRBD1 | TRBV6-5 | CASSYSGQGGYGYTF | TGTGCCAGCAGTTACTCGGGACAGGGAGGCTATGGCTACACCTTC
TRBJ2-3 | TRBD2 | TRBV11-2 | CASSLGGTSGVPRTQYF | TGTGCCAGCAGCTTAGGAGGAACTAGCGGGGTCCCCCGCACGCAGTATTTT
TRBJ2-7 | TRBD1 | TRBV5-5 | CASSSGTGAPRYEQYF | TGTGCCAGCAGTTCCGGGACAGGGGCCCCACGCTACGAGCAGTACTTC
TRBJ1-5 | NA | TRBV21-1 | CASSPTAAGRENQPQHF | TGTGCCAGCAGCCCGACGGCGGCAGGGAGGGAGAATCAGCCCCAGCATTTT
TRBJ1-4 | NA | TRBV18 | CASSPPGAGEKLFF | TGTGCCAGCTCACCGCCAGGGGCAGGAGAAAAACTGTTTTTT
TRBJ1-2 | NA | TRBV10-3 | CAISESGGVGHYDYTF | TGTGCCATCAGTGAGTCGGGAGGGGTGGGCCACTATGACTACACCTTC
TRBJ1-1 | NA | TRBV29-1 | CSAALRTGNTEAFF | TGCAGCGCTGCCCTTCGGACTGGGAACACTGAAGCTTTCTTT
TRBJ2-7 | TRBD1 | TRBV5-1 | CASSPGTERAYEQYF | TGCGCCAGCAGCCCGGGGACAGAAAGGGCCTACGAGCAGTACTTC
TRBJ2-5 | NA | TRBV11-2 | CASSPKETQYF | TGTGCCAGCAGTCCTAAAGAGACCCAGTACTTC
TRBJ2-7 | NA | TRBV9 | CASSPGHSDSYEQYF | TGTGCCAGCAGCCCGGGACACTCGGACTCCTACGAGCAGTACTTC
TRBJ2-3 | TRBD1 | TRBV11-3 | CASSSRDREPDTQYF | TGTGCCAGCAGCTCCAGGGACAGGGAACCAGATACGCAGTATTTT
TRBJ1-5 | TRBD1 | TRBV10-3 | CAISDRGQGPENQPQHF | TGTGCCATCAGTGATAGAGGACAGGGTCCCGAAAATCAGCCCCAGCATTTT
TRBJ1-1 | NA | TRBV2 | CASSEKGIDAGTEAFF | TGTGCCAGCAGTGAGAAAGGTATCGATGCGGGAACTGAAGCTTTCTTT
TRBJ1-6 | TRBD1 | TRBV25-1 | CASSAGTVTRGPLHF | TGTGCCAGCAGTGCCGGGACAGTCACACGGGGACCCCTCCACTTT
TRBJ1-5 | NA | TRBV6-1 | CASVGGGGQPQHF | TGTGCCAGCGTTGGCGGGGGGGGTCAGCCCCAGCATTTT
TRBJ2-7 | NA | TRBV27 | CASSLSVGDEQYF | TGTGCCAGCAGTTTATCGGTAGGGGACGAGCAGTACTTC
TRBJ2-6 | NA | TRBV19 | CASSIPGQLFHEGGSGANVLTF | TGTGCCAGTAGTATCCCCGGCCAACTTTTTCACGAAGGGGGTTCTGGGGCCAACGTCCTGACTTTC
TRBJ1-1 | TRBD1 | TRBV10-2 | CASSGYYGTGGADTEAFF | TGCGCCAGCAGTGGGTATTATGGGACAGGGGGCGCGGACACTGAAGCTTTCTTT
TRBJ2-1 | TRBD2 | TRBV5-1 | CASRLAGLNEQFF | TGCGCCAGCAGACTAGCGGGTCTCAATGAGCAGTTCTTC
TRBJ2-7 | TRBD1 | TRBV30 | CAWSPPGDRAPYEQYF | TGTGCCTGGAGTCCTCCTGGGGACAGGGCCCCATACGAGCAGTACTTC
TRBJ2-1 | NA | TRBV7-9 | CASSLEAGWDEQFF | TGTGCCAGCAGCCTAGAGGCAGGGTGGGATGAGCAGTTCTTC
TRBJ2-2 | TRBD2 | TRBV19 | CASRSGSWTGELFF | TGTGCCAGTAGGAGCGGGAGTTGGACCGGGGAGCTGTTTTTT
TRBJ2-7 | NA | TRBV11-2 | CASSLTSDSSYEQYF | TGTGCCAGCAGCTTGACATCTGATAGCTCCTACGAGCAGTACTTC
TRBJ2-3 | NA | TRBV21-1 | CASSSNYQGIAGGADTQYF | TGTGCCAGCAGCTCCAACTACCAGGGGATAGCGGGAGGGGCAGATACGCAGTATTTT
TRBJ2-7 | NA | TRBV6-6 | CASSNPGEDYEQYF | TGTGCCAGCAGCAACCCAGGTGAAGACTACGAGCAGTACTTC
TRBJ2-2 | NA | TRBV10-3 | CAIALAANTGELFF | TGTGCCATCGCACTAGCAGCGAACACCGGGGAGCTGTTTTTT
TRBJ2-5 | TRBD1 | TRBV25-1 | CASSYTTGGLGETQYF | TGTGCCAGCAGCTATACCACAGGGGGTTTAGGGGAGACCCAGTACTTC